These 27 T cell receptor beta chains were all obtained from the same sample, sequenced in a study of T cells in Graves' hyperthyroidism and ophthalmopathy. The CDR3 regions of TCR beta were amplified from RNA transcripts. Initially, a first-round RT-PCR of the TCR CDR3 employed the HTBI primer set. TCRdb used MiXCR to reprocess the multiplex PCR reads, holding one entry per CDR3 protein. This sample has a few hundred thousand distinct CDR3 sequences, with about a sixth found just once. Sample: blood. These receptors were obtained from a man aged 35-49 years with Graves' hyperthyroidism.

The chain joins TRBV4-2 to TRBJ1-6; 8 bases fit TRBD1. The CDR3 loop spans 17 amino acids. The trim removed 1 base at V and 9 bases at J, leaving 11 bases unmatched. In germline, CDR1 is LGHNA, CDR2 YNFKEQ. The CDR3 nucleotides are TGTGCCAGCAGCCAAGCCTATTCCGGGACAGGTGGTTCACCCCTCCACTTT. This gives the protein CASSQAYSGTGGSPLHF.

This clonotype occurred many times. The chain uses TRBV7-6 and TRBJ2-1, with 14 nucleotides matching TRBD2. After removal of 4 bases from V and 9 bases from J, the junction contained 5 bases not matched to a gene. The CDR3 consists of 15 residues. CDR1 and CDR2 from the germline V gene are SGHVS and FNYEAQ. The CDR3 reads CASSSTSGGAGEQFF. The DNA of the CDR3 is TGTGCCAGCAGCTCGACTAGCGGGGGGGCCGGTGAGCAGTTCTTC.

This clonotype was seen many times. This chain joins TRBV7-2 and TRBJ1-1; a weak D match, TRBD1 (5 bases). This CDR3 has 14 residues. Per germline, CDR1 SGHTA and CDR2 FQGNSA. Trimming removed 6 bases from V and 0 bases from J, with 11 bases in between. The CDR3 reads CASSPQGLNTEAFF. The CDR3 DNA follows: TGTGCCAGCAGTCCGCAGGGTCTGAACACTGAAGCTTTCTTT.

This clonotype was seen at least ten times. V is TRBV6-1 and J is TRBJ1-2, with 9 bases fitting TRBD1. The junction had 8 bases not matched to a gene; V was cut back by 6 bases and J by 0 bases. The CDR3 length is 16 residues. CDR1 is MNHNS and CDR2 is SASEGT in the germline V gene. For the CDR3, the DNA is TGTGCCAGCAGGACAGGGGGAGGGAACCCTAACTATGGCTACACCTTC. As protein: CASRTGGGNPNYGYTF.

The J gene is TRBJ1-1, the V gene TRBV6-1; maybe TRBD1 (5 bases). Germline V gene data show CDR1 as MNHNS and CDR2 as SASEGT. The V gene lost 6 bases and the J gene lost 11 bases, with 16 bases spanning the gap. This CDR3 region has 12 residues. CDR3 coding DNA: TGTGCCAGCAGCCGGGGGGGGACGTTGGCTTTCTTT. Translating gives CASSRGGTLAFF.

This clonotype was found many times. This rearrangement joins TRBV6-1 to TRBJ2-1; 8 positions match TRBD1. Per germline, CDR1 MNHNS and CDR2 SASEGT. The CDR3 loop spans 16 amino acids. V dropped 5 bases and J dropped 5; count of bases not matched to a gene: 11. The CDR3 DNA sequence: TGTGCCAGCAGTTGGGACAGGAGGTATTACGACAATGAGCAGTTCTTC. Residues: CASSWDRRYYDNEQFF.

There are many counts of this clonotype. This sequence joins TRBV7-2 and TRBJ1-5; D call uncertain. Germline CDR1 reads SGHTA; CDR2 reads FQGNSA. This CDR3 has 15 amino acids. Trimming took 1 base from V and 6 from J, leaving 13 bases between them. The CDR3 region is CASSLVEDFSQPQHF. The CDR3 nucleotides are TGTGCCAGCAGCTTAGTAGAGGACTTCAGTCAGCCCCAGCATTTT.

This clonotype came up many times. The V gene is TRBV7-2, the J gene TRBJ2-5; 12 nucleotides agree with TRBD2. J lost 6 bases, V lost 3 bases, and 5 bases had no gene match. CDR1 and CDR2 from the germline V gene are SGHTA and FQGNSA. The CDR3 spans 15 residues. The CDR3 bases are TGTGCCAGCAGCTTCCCTAGCGGGGGGGCTCAGACCCAGTACTTC. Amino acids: CASSFPSGGAQTQYF.

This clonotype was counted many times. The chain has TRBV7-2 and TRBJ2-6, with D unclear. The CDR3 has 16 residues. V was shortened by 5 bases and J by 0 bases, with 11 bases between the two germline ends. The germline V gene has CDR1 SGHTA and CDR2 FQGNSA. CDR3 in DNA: TGTGCCAGCAGCCTCGTAGGAGTCTCTGGGGCCAACGTCCTGACTTTC. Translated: CASSLVGVSGANVLTF.

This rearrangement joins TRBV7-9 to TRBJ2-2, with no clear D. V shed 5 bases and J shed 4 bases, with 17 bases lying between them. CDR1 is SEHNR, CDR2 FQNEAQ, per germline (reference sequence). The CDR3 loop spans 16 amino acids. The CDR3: CASSPRGVASTGELFF. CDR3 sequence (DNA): TGTGCCAGCAGCCCCCGTGGGGTCGCTAGCACCGGGGAGCTGTTTTTT.

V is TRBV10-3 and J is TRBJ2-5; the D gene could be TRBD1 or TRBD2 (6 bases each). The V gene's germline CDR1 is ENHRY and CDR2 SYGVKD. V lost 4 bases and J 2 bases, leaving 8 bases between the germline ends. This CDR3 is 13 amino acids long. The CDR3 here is CAISAGAQETQYF. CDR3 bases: TGTGCCATCAGTGCGGGGGCTCAAGAGACCCAGTACTTC.

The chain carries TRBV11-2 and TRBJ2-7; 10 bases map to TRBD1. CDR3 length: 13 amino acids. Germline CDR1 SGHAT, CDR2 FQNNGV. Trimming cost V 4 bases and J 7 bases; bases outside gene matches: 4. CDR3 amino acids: CASSSGQGGEQYF. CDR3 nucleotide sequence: TGTGCCAGCAGCTCAGGACAGGGGGGGGAGCAGTACTTC.

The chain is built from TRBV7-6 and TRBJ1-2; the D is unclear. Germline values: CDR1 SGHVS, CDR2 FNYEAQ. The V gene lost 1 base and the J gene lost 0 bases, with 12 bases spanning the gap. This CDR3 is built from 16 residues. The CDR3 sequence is CASSLGFVSSNYGYTF. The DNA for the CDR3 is TGTGCCAGCAGCTTAGGGTTTGTTAGCTCTAACTATGGCTACACCTTC.

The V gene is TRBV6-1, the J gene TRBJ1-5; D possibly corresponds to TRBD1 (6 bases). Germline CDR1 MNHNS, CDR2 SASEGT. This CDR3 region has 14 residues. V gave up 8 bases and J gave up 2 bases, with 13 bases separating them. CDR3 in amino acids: CASGGRGGNQPQHF. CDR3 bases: TGTGCCAGCGGGGGCAGGGGTGGCAATCAGCCCCAGCATTTT.

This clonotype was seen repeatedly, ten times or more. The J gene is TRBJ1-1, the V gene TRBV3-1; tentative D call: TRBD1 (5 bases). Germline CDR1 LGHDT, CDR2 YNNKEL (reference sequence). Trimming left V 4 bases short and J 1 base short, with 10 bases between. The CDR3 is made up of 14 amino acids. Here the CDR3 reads CASSPRGRNTEAFF. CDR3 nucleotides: TGTGCCAGCAGCCCCCGGGGCAGGAACACTGAAGCTTTCTTT.

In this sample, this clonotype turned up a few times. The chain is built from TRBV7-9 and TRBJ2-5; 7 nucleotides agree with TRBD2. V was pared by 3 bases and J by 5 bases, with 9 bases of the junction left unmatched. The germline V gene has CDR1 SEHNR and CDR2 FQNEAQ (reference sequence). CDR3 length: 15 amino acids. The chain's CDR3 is CASSFSLGGGETQYF. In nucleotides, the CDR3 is TGTGCCAGCAGCTTCTCACTTGGGGGGGGGGAGACCCAGTACTTC.

CDR3 in amino acids: CASSLVGGHRTDTQYF. CDR3 nucleotide sequence: TGTGCCAGCAGTTTAGTAGGGGGACACCGCACAGATACGCAGTATTTT. The J gene is TRBJ2-3, the V gene TRBV12-3 or TRBV12-4; D is perhaps TRBD1 (6 bases). This CDR3 contains 16 residues. Trimming stripped 1 base from V and 1 base from J, with 12 bases between.

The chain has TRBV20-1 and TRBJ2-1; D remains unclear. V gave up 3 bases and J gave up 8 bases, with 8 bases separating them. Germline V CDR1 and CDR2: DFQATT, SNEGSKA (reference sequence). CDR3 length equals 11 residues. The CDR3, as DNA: TGCAGTGCTAGTAGGGATCATGAGCAGTTCTTC. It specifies CSASRDHEQFF.

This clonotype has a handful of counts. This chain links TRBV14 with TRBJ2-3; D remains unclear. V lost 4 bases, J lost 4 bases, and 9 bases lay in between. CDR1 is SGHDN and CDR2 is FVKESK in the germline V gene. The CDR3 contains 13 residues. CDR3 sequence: CASSPIVPDTQYF. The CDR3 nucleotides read TGTGCCAGCAGCCCTATCGTTCCAGATACGCAGTATTTT.

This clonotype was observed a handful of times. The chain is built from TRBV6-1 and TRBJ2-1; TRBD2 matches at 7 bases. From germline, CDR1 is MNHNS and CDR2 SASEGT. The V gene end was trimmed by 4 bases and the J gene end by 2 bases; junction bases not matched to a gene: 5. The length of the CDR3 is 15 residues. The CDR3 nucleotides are TGTGCCAGCAGTGTCGGGGGGTCCACCTACAATGAGCAGTTCTTC. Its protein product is CASSVGGSTYNEQFF.

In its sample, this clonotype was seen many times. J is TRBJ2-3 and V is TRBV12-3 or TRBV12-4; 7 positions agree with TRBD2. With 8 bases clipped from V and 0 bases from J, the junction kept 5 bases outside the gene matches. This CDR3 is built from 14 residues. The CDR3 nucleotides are TGTGCCAGCGGGGGGGGACGGAGCACAGATACGCAGTATTTT. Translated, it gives CASGGGRSTDTQYF.

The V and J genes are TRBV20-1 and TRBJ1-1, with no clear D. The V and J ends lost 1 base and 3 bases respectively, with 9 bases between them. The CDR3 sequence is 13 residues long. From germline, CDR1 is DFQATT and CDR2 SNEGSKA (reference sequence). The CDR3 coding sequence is TGCAGTGCTAGAGTCCGGGAGGACACTGAAGCTTTCTTT. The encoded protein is CSARVREDTEAFF.

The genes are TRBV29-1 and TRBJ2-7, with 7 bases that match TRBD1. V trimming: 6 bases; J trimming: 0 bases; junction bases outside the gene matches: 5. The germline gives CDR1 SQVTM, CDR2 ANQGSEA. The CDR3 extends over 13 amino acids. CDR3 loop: CSVRDSSSYEQYF. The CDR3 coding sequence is TGCAGCGTCAGGGACAGTAGCTCCTACGAGCAGTACTTC.

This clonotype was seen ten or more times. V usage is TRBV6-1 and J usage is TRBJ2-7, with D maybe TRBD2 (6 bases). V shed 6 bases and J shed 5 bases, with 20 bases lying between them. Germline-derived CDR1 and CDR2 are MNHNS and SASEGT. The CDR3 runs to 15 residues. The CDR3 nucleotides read TGTGCCAGCAGCCGGAGGGGAGATACGGGCGACGAGCAGTACTTC. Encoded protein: CASSRRGDTGDEQYF.

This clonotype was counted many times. CDR3 amino acids: CASTRERGTEAFF. The CDR3 DNA follows: TGTGCCAGCACGAGGGAAAGGGGGACTGAAGCTTTCTTT. The rearrangement joins TRBV2 to TRBJ1-1; tentative D call: TRBD1 (6 bases). CDR3 length: 13 amino acids. V lost 7 bases to trimming and J lost 5 bases, with 14 bases between them. Looked up from germline, CDR1 is SNHLY and CDR2 is FYNNEI.

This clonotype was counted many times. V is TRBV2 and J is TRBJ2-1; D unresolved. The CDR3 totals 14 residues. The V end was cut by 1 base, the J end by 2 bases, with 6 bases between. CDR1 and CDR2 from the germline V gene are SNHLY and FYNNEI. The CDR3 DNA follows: TGTGCCAGCAGTGAAGTCTGGACCTACAATGAGCAGTTCTTC. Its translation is CASSEVWTYNEQFF.

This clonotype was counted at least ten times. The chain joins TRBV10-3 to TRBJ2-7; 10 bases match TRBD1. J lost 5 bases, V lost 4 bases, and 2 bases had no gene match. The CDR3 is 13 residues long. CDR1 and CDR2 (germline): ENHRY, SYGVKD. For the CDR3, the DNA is TGTGCCATCAGTGTCGGGACAGGGGACGAGCAGTACTTC. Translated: CAISVGTGDEQYF.